This TCR beta chain was captured by sequencing in a study of blood T cell repertoires in COVID-19. Unmatched junction bases numbered 10, after V lost 3 bases and J lost 5 bases. CDR3 length: 16 amino acids. CDR1 MNHEY and CDR2 SMNVEV come from the germline V gene (reference sequence). In the original processing: It was from reference gene primer amplification that nucleated cell counts were estimated. Clones were read by immunoSEQ multiplex PCR, and TCRdb kept only the in-frame ones, dropping some. V and J calls and clone size come straight from that table; D and trimming were deduced from the DNA. Of 200,000 to 300,000 clones listed, roughly 86% are singletons. In this sample, this clone turned up a few times.

The chain uses TRBV27 and TRBJ1-3, with 7 nucleotides matching TRBD1. This TCR was recovered from a human donor in a cohort sampled during active COVID-19. Sequenced input: peripheral blood. CDR3 nucleotide sequence: TGTGCCAGCAGTTTGGTCCCAGGGGGGCCAAGAAACACCATATATTTT. Its translation: CASSLVPGGPRNTIYF.